Following are 17 T cell receptor beta chains from one sample sequenced in a study of blood T cell repertoires in COVID-19. Profiled with immunoSEQ multiplex PCR; TCRdb holds only in-frame clones, not every one. Seen here are around 120,000 clones, more than 75% observed once, and the top ten hold approximately 8.1%. Sample: peripheral blood. All receptors derive from a man aged 50 or older with acute or convalescent COVID-19.

The chain uses TRBV27 and TRBJ1-1, with TRBD1 as a possible D gene (5 bases). Trimming left V 5 bases short and J 5 bases short, with 15 bases between. The germline V gene has CDR1 MNHEY and CDR2 SMNVEV (reference sequence). This CDR3 spans 14 amino acids. In DNA form, the CDR3 reads TGTGCCAGCAGTGGGACTTCAGCGGGGACTGAAGCTTTCTTT. Translated: CASSGTSAGTEAFF.

This clone was seen once. This chain uses TRBV5-1 with TRBJ2-5, with TRBD2 as a possible D gene (6 bases). The V end was cut by 1 base, the J end by 4 bases, with 14 bases between. Germline CDR1 SGHRS, CDR2 YFSETQ. The CDR3 length is 15 residues. DNA of the CDR3: TGCGCCAGCAGCTTGTGGGGGGAGTTGAGAGAGACCCAGTACTTC. Protein sequence: CASSLWGELRETQYF.

The gene calls are TRBV5-1 and TRBJ2-3; D is undetermined. The germline V gene encodes CDR1 SGHRS and CDR2 YFSETQ. With 0 bases removed from V and 0 bases from J, the gap between germline ends came to 17 bases. The CDR3 is 18 residues long. Here the CDR3 DNA reads TGCGCCAGCAGCTTGGAGTTTAGCCGGTCCCCTAGCACAGATACGCAGTATTTT. Its protein is CASSLEFSRSPSTDTQYF.

The rearrangement links TRBV18 to TRBJ1-1, with D uncertain. The CDR3 is 15 residues long. Trimming stripped 1 base from V and 6 bases from J, with 15 bases between. CDR1 is KGHSH, CDR2 LQKENI, per germline. CDR3 coding DNA: TGTGCCAGCTCACCACTAAGTAGTTTCTATTCTGAAGCTTTCTTT. Its translation is CASSPLSSFYSEAFF. Combining the CDR3 with reference TRBV18 and TRBJ1-1 gives the whole variable domain NAGVMQNPRHLVRRRGQEARLRCSPMKGHSHVYWYRQLPEEGLKFMVYLQKENIIDESGMPKERFSAEFPKEGPSILRIQQVVRGDSAAYFCASSPLSSFYSEAFFGQGTRLTVV.

This sequence joins TRBV12-3 or TRBV12-4 and TRBJ1-1; 7 nucleotides agree with TRBD1. V shed 6 bases and J 4 bases; nucleotides not matched to a gene: 5. This CDR3 has 13 residues. The CDR3 loop is CASSQTGRTEAFF. In nucleotides, the CDR3 is TGTGCCAGCAGCCAGACAGGGCGCACTGAAGCTTTCTTT.

This chain links TRBV5-1 with TRBJ2-5; 8 positions match TRBD1. Germline V gene sequence: CDR1 SGHRS, CDR2 YFSETQ. V was clipped by 4 bases and J by 5 bases; unmatched bases: 10. The CDR3 runs 15 residues. CDR3 nucleotide sequence: TGCGCCAGCAGCCCAACTCTTGACAGGGGCGAGACCCAGTACTTC. Encoded protein: CASSPTLDRGETQYF.

CDR3: CASSYGSGEGGEQFF. In DNA, the CDR3 is TGTGCCAGCAGTTACGGGAGCGGAGAAGGGGGTGAGCAGTTCTTC. The chain recombines TRBV6-5 with TRBJ2-1; the D gene is possibly TRBD1 (6 bases). Trimming shortened V by 2 bases and J by 9 bases, and 17 bases separated the two germline ends. The germline V gene encodes CDR1 MNHEY and CDR2 SVGAGI. The CDR3 sequence is 15 residues long.

The gene calls are TRBV10-2 and TRBJ2-1, with D perhaps TRBD1 (5 bases). Germline V gene lookup returns CDR1 WSHSY and CDR2 SAAADI. V lost 6 bases, J lost 6 bases, and 18 bases lay in between. This CDR3 has 15 residues. The CDR3 sequence: CASRGVLDSSNEQFF. The CDR3 nucleotides are TGCGCCAGCAGAGGGGTACTTGACTCAAGCAATGAGCAGTTCTTC.

This chain connects TRBV5-4 to TRBJ1-2; tentatively, D is TRBD1 (6 bases). Germline V CDR1 and CDR2: SGHNT, YYREEE (reference sequence). This CDR3 has 15 amino acids. V was pared by 2 bases and J by 8 bases, with 19 bases between. The CDR3 region is CASSFWAVQGHGYTF. For the CDR3, the DNA is TGTGCCAGCAGCTTTTGGGCGGTGCAGGGACACGGCTACACCTTC.

The V and J genes are TRBV19 and TRBJ1-1; the D gene is possibly TRBD1 (6 bases). CDR1 is LNHDA, CDR2 SQIVND, per germline (reference sequence). The CDR3 totals 14 residues. The V end lost 5 bases, the J end lost 11 bases, and 21 bases lay between the germline ends. This CDR3 reads CASSPGPDRPWAFF. The CDR3 nucleotides read TGTGCCAGTAGTCCCGGCCCCGACAGGCCATGGGCTTTCTTT.

This clone appeared a single time. The V and J genes are TRBV3-1 (or the pseudogene TRBV3-2) and TRBJ1-1; 7 nucleotides align to TRBD1. V was pared by 3 bases and J by 3 bases, with 7 bases of the junction left unmatched. From germline, CDR1 is LGHDT and CDR2 YNNKEL (reference sequence). This CDR3 has 15 amino acids. The CDR3: CASSQSTGIHTEAFF. Written as DNA, the CDR3 is TGTGCCAGCAGCCAGTCGACAGGGATTCACACTGAAGCTTTCTTT.

The J gene is TRBJ2-7, the V gene TRBV30; tentative D call: TRBD2 (5 bases). V was clipped by 0 bases and J by 3 bases, with 9 bases between them. Germline V gives CDR1 GTSNPN, CDR2 SVGIG (reference sequence). The CDR3 extends over 13 amino acids. The CDR3 bases are TGTGCCTGGAGTGTATCCGGGAACTACGAGCAGTACTTC. Its protein product is CAWSVSGNYEQYF.

The chain uses TRBV7-6 and TRBJ2-2, with 10 bases aligning to TRBD2. Trimming at V came to 5 bases and at J to 0 bases, leaving 15 bases not matched to a gene. Germline V gene lookup returns CDR1 SGHVS and CDR2 FNYEAQ. The CDR3 has 20 amino acids. CDR3 region: CASSPARVAGGPTNTGELFF. The CDR3 DNA sequence: TGTGCCAGCAGCCCAGCAAGAGTAGCGGGAGGCCCTACGAACACCGGGGAGCTGTTTTTT. The full variable domain, in which reference TRBV7-6 and TRBJ2-2 provide the parts outside the CDR3, is GAGVSQSPRYKVTKRGQDVALRCDPISGHVSLYWYRQALGQGPEFLTYFNYEAQQDKSGLPNDRFSAERPEGSISTLTIQRTEQRDSAMYRCASSPARVAGGPTNTGELFFGEGSRLTVL.

The chain combines TRBV18 with TRBJ1-1; 7 bases line up with TRBD1. This CDR3 has 15 amino acids. From germline, CDR1 is KGHSH and CDR2 LQKENI. The junction had 5 bases not matched to a gene; V was cut back by 1 base and J by 3 bases. CDR3 sequence reads: CASSPRQGDDTEAFF. CDR3 DNA sequence: TGTGCCAGCTCACCACGACAGGGTGATGACACTGAAGCTTTCTTT.

CDR3 sequence reads: CASSTGQGNVEQYF. The CDR3 DNA sequence: TGCGCCAGCAGCACGGGACAGGGTAACGTCGAGCAGTACTTC. This sequence joins TRBV5-1 and TRBJ2-7; 9 nucleotides align to TRBD1. V trimming: 4 bases; J trimming: 6 bases; junction bases outside the gene matches: 8. CDR3 length: 14 residues. Germline-derived CDR1 and CDR2 are SGHRS and YFSETQ.

The rearrangement links TRBV6-5 to TRBJ2-3; 9 bases line up with TRBD2. The ends lost 3 bases at V and 6 bases at J; junction bases unmatched: 10. Germline loops: CDR1 MNHEY, CDR2 SVGAGI. The CDR3 spans 16 residues. The CDR3 sequence is CASSYLAGAVPDTQYF. CDR3 nucleotides: TGTGCCAGCAGTTATTTAGCGGGAGCGGTTCCCGATACGCAGTATTTT.

This sequence joins TRBV7-9 and TRBJ1-1, with 8 bases that match TRBD1. With 1 base clipped from V and 3 bases from J, the junction kept 10 bases outside the gene matches. The CDR3 runs 17 residues. Germline V gives CDR1 SEHNR, CDR2 FQNEAQ (reference sequence). CDR3 coding DNA: TGTGCCAGCAGCTTAGGGCACCTGGGGACAGGAGACACTGAAGCTTTCTTT. This translates into CASSLGHLGTGDTEAFF.